The next 12 T cell receptor beta chains were all read from a single sample in a study of molecular identifiers for immune sequencing clone quantification. TCRdb ran MiXCR on the PCR reads and lists one entry per CDR3 protein. Found here are about 510,000 distinct CDR3 sequences, about a fifth of them singletons; the top ten hold 0.7% to 1%. The sample comprised naive CD8+ T cells from blood, with Jurkat cell RNA spiked in. Subset specified: FACS-sorted CD8+CD4-CCR7+CD45RA+ naive T cells. The receptors come from a human donor in good health. Some libraries in this study had Jurkat cell RNA spiked in.

There are many counts of this clonotype. This sequence joins TRBV7-9 and TRBJ1-5; possibly TRBD1 for D (5 bases). The germline V and J ends were trimmed by 5 bases and 4 bases, with 12 bases remaining between them. The CDR3 is 14 residues long. CDR1 is SEHNR and CDR2 is FQNEAQ in the germline V gene (reference sequence). CDR3 in amino acids: CASSPDSINQPQHF. The CDR3 DNA is TGTGCCAGCAGCCCCGACAGCATAAATCAGCCCCAGCATTTT.

The rearrangement links TRBV19 to TRBJ2-2, with D possibly matching TRBD2 (6 bases). Germline CDR1 reads LNHDA; CDR2 reads SQIVND (reference sequence). This CDR3 contains 15 residues. V shed 7 bases and J shed 4 bases, with 16 bases lying between them. CDR3: CASIDVQGGTGELFF. The CDR3 nucleotides are TGTGCCAGTATCGACGTCCAGGGAGGCACCGGGGAGCTGTTTTTT.

This clonotype has a count of ten or more. The genes are TRBV7-9 and TRBJ1-4; no reliable D call. CDR3 length: 14 residues. Per germline, CDR1 SEHNR and CDR2 FQNEAQ (reference sequence). The V gene lost 5 bases and the J gene lost 5 bases, with 12 bases spanning the gap. CDR3 in amino acids: CASSKSGSNEKLFF. For the CDR3, the DNA is TGTGCCAGCAGCAAATCCGGGAGCAATGAAAAACTGTTTTTT.

This clonotype was seen at least ten times. The chain couples TRBV28 to TRBJ2-3; TRBD1 matches 10 bases. The V segment lost 2 bases and the J segment 3 bases; nucleotides outside the gene matches: 8. The germline gives CDR1 MDHEN, CDR2 SYDVKM. The CDR3 has 17 amino acids. The CDR3 is CASSLRPRDRGTDTQYF. For the CDR3, the DNA is TGTGCCAGCAGTTTACGTCCCCGGGACAGGGGTACAGATACGCAGTATTTT.

This clonotype has at least ten counts. The chain joins TRBV4-3 to TRBJ2-3, with 9 bases aligning to TRBD1. Germline V gene lookup returns CDR1 LGHNA and CDR2 YSLEER. The CDR3 length is 14 residues. Trimming at V came to 3 bases and at J to 5 bases, leaving 3 bases not matched to a gene. The CDR3 spells CASSQGTGLDTQYF. CDR3 DNA sequence: TGCGCCAGCAGCCAGGGGACAGGGTTAGATACGCAGTATTTT.

A note on this clonotype: This clone may be a read error of a much larger clone one base away. The CDR3 carries no conserved terminal phenylalanine or tryptophan, so it likely arises from a read error. V is TRBV2 and J is TRBJ2-3, with D possibly called TRBD1 or TRBD2 (5 bases each). The CDR3 runs to 14 residues. Between the trimmed V and J ends, which lost 2 bases and 4 bases, there was a span of 10 bases. CDR1 is SNHLY, CDR2 FYNNEI, per germline. The DNA for the CDR3 is TGTGCCAGCAGTGAACCCAGGGACGCAGATACGCAGTATTCT. This sequence encodes CASSEPRDADTQYS.

This clonotype was recorded many times. The V call is TRBV4-3, the J call TRBJ2-7, with 7 bases that match TRBD1. The CDR3 loop spans 15 amino acids. Germline values: CDR1 LGHNA, CDR2 YSLEER. V gave up 1 base and J gave up 2 bases; unmatched junction bases: 5. The CDR3 DNA reads TGCGCCAGCAGCCAAGGCCGGGACAGCACCTACGAGCAGTACTTC. It is translated as CASSQGRDSTYEQYF.

This clonotype was picked up a small number of times. This sequence joins TRBV20-1 and TRBJ2-7; 10 bases match TRBD1. The CDR3 covers 16 residues. V was pared by 0 bases and J by 4 bases, with 9 bases of the junction left unmatched. Germline lookup yields CDR1 DFQATT and CDR2 SNEGSKA (reference sequence). The CDR3 DNA reads TGCAGTGCTAGAGATGACCGGGACAGGGGTGGGTACGAGCAGTACTTC. Protein product: CSARDDRDRGGYEQYF.

The chain is built from TRBV6-2 or TRBV6-3 and TRBJ2-7, with 7 bases identical to TRBD1. V was pared by 4 bases and J by 0 bases, with 6 bases of the junction left unmatched. The V gene's germline CDR1 is MNHEY and CDR2 SVGEGT. This CDR3 is 15 amino acids long. In nucleotides, the CDR3 is TGTGCCAGCAGTTTTGGGACAGCAGTCTCCTACGAGCAGTACTTC. This sequence encodes CASSFGTAVSYEQYF.

In the case of this clonotype: A much larger clone is a single base away; this may be a read error. The J gene is TRBJ1-1, the V gene TRBV12-3 or TRBV12-4; 8 positions agree with TRBD1. The CDR3 has 15 amino acids. The junction had 10 bases not matched to a gene; V was cut back by 6 bases and J by 4 bases. The CDR3 coding sequence is TGTGCCAGCAGACGCCCGGGACAGGTGAGCACTGAAGCTTTCTTT. Its translation: CASRRPGQVSTEAFF.

This clonotype was observed at least ten times. The J gene is TRBJ2-7, the V gene TRBV28; TRBD1 or TRBD2 may be the D gene (5 bases each). CDR1 is MDHEN and CDR2 is SYDVKM in the germline V gene. Trimming cost V 4 bases and J 0 bases, with 10 bases left between them. This CDR3 spans 14 amino acids. The CDR3 coding sequence is TGTGCCAGCAGTTCCGGGGACCGCTCCTACGAGCAGTACTTC. Translating it yields CASSSGDRSYEQYF.

This clonotype was recorded at least ten times. V gene TRBV7-8 combines with J gene TRBJ1-5, with D perhaps TRBD1 (6 bases). The V and J ends lost 2 bases and 1 base respectively, with 15 bases between them. The CDR3 sequence is 17 residues long. In germline, CDR1 is SGHVS, CDR2 FQNEAQ. CDR3 in DNA: TGTGCCAGCAGCTTATACTACAGGGAGGCGAGCAATCAGCCCCAGCATTTT. Translation: CASSLYYREASNQPQHF. Filled out from reference TRBV7-8 and TRBJ1-5, the complete variable domain reads GAGVSQSPRYKVAKRGQDVALRCDPISGHVSLFWYQQALGQGPEFLTYFQNEAQLDKSGLPSDRFFAERPEGSVSTLKIQRTQQEDSAVYLCASSLYYREASNQPQHFGDGTRLSIL.